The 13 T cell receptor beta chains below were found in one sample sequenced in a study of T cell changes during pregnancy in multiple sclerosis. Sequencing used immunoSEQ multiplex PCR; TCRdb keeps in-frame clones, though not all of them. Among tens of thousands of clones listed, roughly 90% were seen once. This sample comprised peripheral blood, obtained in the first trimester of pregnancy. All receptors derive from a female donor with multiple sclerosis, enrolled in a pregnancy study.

The CDR3 loop reads CASSLTGYNEQFF. The CDR3 DNA reads TGTGCCAGCAGCCTGACTGGCTACAATGAGCAGTTCTTC. This sequence joins TRBV7-3 and TRBJ2-1, with no clear D. This CDR3 has 13 residues. Trimming took 5 bases from V and 3 from J, leaving 8 bases between them. The germline V gene encodes CDR1 SGHTA and CDR2 FQGTGA.

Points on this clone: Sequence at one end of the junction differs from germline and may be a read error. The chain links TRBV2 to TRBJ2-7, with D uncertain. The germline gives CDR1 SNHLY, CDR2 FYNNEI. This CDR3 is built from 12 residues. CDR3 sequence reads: CASREAYYEQYF. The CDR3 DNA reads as TGTGCCAGCAGGGAAGCTTACTACGAGCAGTACTTC.

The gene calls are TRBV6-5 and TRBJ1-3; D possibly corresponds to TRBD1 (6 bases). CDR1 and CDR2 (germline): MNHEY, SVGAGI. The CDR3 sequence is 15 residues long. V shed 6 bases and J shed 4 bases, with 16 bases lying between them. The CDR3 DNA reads TGTGCCAGCAGGCGCAACAGGGAGGGCGGAAACACCATATATTTT. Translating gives CASRRNREGGNTIYF.

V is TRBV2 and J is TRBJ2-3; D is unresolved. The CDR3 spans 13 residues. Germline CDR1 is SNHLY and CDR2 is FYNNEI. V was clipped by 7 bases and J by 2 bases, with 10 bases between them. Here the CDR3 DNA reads TGTGCCAGCAATACTTTCGACACAGATACGCAGTATTTT. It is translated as CASNTFDTDTQYF.

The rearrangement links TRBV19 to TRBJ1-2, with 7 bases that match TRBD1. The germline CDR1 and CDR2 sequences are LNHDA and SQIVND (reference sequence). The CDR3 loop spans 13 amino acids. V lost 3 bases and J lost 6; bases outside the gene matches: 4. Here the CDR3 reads CASSMRDSNGYTF. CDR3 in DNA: TGTGCCAGTAGTATGCGGGACAGCAATGGCTACACCTTC.

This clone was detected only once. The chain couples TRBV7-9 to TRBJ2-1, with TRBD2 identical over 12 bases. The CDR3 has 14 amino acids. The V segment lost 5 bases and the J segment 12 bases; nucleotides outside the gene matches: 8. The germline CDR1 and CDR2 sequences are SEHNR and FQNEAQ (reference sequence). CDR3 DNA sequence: TGTGCCAGCAGCCAGCCGGGACTAGCGGGTCGGCAGTTCTTC. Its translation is CASSQPGLAGRQFF.

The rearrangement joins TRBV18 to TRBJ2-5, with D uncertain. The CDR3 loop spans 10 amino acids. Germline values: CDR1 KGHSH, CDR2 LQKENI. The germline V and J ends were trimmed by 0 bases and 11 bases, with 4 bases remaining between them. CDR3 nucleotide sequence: TGTGCCAGCTCACCACCCCCTCAGTACTTC. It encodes CASSPPPQYF.

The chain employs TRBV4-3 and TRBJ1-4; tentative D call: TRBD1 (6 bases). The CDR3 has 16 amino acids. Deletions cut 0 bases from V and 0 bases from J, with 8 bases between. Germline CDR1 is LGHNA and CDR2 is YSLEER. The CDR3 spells CASSQEQGATNEKLFF. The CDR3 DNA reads TGCGCCAGCAGCCAAGAACAGGGCGCAACTAATGAAAAACTGTTTTTT.

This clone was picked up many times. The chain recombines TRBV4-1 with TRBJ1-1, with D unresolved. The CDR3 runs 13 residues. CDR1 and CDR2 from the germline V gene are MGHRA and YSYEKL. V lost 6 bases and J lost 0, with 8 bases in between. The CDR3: CASRGELNTEAFF. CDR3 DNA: TGCGCCAGCAGGGGAGAATTGAACACTGAAGCTTTCTTT.

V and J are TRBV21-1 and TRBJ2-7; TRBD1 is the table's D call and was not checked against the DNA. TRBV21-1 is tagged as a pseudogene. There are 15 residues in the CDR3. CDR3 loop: CASSKVGPYAYEQYF. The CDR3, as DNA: TGTGCCAGCAGCAAAGTGGGGCCCTACGCCTACGAGCAGTACTTC.

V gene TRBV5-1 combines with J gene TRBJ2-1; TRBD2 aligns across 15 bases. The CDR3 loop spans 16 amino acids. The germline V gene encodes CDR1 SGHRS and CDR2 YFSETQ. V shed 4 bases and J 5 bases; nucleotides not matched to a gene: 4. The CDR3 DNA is TGCGCCAGCAGCCCGGGGACTAGCGGGAGGAACAATGAGCAGTTCTTC. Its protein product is CASSPGTSGRNNEQFF. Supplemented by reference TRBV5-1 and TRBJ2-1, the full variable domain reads KAGVTQTPRYLIKTRGQQVTLSCSPISGHRSVSWYQQTPGQGLQFLFEYFSETQRNKGNFPGRFSGRQFSNSRSEMNVSTLELGDSALYLCASSPGTSGRNNEQFFGPGTRLTVL.

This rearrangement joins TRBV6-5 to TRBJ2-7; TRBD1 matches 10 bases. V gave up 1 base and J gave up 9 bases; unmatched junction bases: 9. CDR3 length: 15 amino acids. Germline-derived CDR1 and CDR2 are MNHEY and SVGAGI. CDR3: CASSYWTGGQRGQYF. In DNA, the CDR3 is TGTGCCAGCAGTTACTGGACAGGGGGACAAAGGGGGCAGTACTTC.

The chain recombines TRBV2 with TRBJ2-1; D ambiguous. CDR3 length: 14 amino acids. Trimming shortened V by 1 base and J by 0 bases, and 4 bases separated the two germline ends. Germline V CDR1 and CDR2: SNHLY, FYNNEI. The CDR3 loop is CASSEGASYNEQFF. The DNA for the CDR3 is TGTGCCAGCAGTGAAGGGGCCTCCTACAATGAGCAGTTCTTC.